This T cell receptor beta chain comes out of a study of CD8+ T cells in alopecia areata. At the level of the study: Tofacitinib was taken orally by treated patients, and the dose was 5 to 10 mg twice daily.

The treatment here: oral pan-JAK inhibitor, 5-10 mg twice daily. Extracted RNA was reverse transcribed, and the resulting cDNA served as sequencing template. The method was immunoSEQ multiplex PCR; TCRdb's version includes in-frame clones alone and lacks a portion of them. Here the sample spans 150,000 to 200,000 clones, 64% being singletons. On this clone itself: Its target is unknown.

General study findings and limits: Scalp sample sequencing also detects resident alphabeta T cells of normal skin. Any link of baseline CD8+ expansion to response, resting on one nonresponder, remains uncertain.

This CDR3 contains 12 residues. Germline V gene data show CDR1 as SQVTM and CDR2 as ANQGSEA. Trimming left V 0 bases short and J 9 bases short, with 11 bases between. The sample in question was CD4+ T cells sorted from blood, obtained at approximately week 49, from a patient treated with tofacitinib. The origin of this receptor is a human donor with alopecia areata. This chain joins TRBV29-1 and TRBJ1-2; possibly TRBD1 for D (6 bases). CDR3 DNA: TGCAGCGTTGAAGAGGGGGCAGTTCGCTACACCTTC. This encodes CSVEEGAVRYTF.